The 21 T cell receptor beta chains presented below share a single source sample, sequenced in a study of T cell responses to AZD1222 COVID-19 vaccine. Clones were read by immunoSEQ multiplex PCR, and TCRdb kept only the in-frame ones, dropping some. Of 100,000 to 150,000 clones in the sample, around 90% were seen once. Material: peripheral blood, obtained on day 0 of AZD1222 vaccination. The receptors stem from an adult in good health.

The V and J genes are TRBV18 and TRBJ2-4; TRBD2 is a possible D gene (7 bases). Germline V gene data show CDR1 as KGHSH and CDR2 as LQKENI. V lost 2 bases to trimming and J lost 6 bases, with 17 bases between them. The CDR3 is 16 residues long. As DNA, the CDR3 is TGTGCCAGCTCACCATTCGCGGGGGCGGAGGCAAACATTCAGTACTTC. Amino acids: CASSPFAGAEANIQYF.

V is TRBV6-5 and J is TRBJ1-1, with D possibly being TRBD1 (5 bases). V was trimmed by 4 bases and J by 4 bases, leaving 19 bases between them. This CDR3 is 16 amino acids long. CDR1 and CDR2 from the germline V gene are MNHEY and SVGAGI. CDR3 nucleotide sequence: TGTGCCAGCAGTTTCGATCGGGGGGAATCAGGCACTGAAGCTTTCTTT. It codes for CASSFDRGESGTEAFF.

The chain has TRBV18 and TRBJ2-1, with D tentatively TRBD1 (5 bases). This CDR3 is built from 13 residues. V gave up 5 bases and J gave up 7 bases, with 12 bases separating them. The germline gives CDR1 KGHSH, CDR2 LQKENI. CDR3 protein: CASSSMSGNEQFF. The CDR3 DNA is TGTGCCAGCTCATCAATGTCAGGGAATGAGCAGTTCTTC.

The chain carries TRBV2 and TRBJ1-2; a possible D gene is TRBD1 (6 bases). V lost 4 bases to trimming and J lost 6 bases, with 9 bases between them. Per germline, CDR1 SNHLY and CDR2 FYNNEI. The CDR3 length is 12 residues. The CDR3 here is CASSGGPDGYTF. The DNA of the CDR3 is TGTGCCAGCAGTGGGGGGCCGGATGGCTACACCTTC.

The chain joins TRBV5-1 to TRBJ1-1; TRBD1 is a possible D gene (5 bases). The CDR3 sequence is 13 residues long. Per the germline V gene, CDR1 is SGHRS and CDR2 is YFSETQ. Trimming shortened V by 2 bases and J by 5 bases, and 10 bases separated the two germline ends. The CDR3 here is CASSFNGGTEAFF. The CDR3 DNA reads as TGCGCCAGCAGCTTCAACGGGGGGACTGAAGCTTTCTTT.

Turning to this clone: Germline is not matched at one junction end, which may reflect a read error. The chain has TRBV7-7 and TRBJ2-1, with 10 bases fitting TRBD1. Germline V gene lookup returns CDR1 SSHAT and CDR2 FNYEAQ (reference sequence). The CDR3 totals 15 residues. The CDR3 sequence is CASSLGQGVYNEQFF. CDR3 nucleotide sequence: TGTGCTAGCAGCTTAGGACAGGGGGTCTACAATGAGCAGTTCTTC.

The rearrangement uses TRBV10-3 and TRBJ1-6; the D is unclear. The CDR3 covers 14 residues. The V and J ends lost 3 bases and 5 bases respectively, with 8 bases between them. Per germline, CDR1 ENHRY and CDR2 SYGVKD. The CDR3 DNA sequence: TGTGCCATCAGTGACGAGAGGGATAATTCACCCCTCCACTTT. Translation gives CAISDERDNSPLHF.

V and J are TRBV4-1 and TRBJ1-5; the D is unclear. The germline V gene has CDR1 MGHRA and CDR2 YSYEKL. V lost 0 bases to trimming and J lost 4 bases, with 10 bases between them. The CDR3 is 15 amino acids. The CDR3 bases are TGCGCCAGCAGCCAAGAAGCGACGGTTAATCAGCCCCAGCATTTT. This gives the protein CASSQEATVNQPQHF.

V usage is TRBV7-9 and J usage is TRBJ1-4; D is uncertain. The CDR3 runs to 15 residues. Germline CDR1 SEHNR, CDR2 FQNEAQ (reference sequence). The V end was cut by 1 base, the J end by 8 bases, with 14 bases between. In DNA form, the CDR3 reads TGTGCCAGCAGCTTAGGGTGGGCTGGCGGGGAAAAACTGTTTTTT. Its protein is CASSLGWAGGEKLFF. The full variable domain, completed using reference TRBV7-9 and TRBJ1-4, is DTGVSQNPRHKITKRGQNVTFRCDPISEHNRLYWYRQTLGQGPEFLTYFQNEAQLEKSRLLSDRFSAERPKGSFSTLEIQRTEQGDSAMYLCASSLGWAGGEKLFFGSGTQLSVL.

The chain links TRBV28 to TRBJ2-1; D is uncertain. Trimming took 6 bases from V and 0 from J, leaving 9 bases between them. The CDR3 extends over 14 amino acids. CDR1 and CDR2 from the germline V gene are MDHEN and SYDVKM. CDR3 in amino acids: CASSQLSSYNEQFF. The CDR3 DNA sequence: TGTGCCAGCAGCCAATTAAGCTCCTACAATGAGCAGTTCTTC.

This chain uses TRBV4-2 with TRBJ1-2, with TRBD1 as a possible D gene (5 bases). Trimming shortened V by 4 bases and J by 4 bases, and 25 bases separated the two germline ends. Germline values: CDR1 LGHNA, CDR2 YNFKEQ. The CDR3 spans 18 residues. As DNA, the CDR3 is TGTGCCAGCAGCCCCCCCGACAGTAACACCAACCTTGGCTATGGCTACACCTTC. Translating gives CASSPPDSNTNLGYGYTF.

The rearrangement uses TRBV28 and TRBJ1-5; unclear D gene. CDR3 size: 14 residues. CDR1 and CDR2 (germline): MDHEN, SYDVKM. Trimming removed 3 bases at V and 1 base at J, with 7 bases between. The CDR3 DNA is TGTGCCAGCAGTTTGAGGGCGAGCAATCAGCCCCAGCATTTT. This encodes CASSLRASNQPQHF.

CDR3 bases: TGTGCCAGCACACGCGGCTACGGGCAGAGACTAGAGGAGACCGGGGAGCTGTTTTTT. Translated, it gives CASTRGYGQRLEETGELFF. The chain employs TRBV21-1 and TRBJ2-2; the table's D call of TRBD2 was not tested on the DNA. TRBV21-1 is flagged as a pseudogene. The CDR3 extends over 19 amino acids.

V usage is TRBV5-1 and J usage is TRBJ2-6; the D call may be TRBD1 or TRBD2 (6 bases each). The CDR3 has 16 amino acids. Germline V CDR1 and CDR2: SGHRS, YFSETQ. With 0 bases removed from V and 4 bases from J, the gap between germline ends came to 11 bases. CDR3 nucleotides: TGCGCCAGCAGCTTGGATCCGGGGGCGGGGGCCAACGTCCTGACTTTC. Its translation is CASSLDPGAGANVLTF.

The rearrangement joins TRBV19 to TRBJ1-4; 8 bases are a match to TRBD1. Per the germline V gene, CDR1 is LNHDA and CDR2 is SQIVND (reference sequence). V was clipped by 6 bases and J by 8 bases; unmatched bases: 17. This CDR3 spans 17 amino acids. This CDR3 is CASRPPPQGGSFEKLFF. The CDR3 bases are TGTGCCAGTAGACCTCCGCCACAGGGGGGATCATTCGAAAAACTGTTTTTT.

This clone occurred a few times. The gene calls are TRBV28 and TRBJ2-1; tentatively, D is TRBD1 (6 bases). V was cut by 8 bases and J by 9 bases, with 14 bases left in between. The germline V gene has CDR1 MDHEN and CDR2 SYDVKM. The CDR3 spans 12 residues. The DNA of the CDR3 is TGTGCCAGCGCTACAGGGATCGGTGAGCAGTTCTTC. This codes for CASATGIGEQFF. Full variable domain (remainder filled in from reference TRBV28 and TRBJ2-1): DVKVTQSSRYLVKRTGEKVFLECVQDMDHENMFWYRQDPGLGLRLIYFSYDVKMKEKGDIPEGYSVSREKKERFSLILESASTNQTSMYLCASATGIGEQFFGPGTRLTVL.

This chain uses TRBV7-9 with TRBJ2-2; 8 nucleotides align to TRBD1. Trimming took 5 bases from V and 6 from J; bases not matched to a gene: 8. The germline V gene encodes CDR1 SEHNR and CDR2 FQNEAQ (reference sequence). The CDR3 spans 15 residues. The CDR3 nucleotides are TGTGCCAGCAGCCTGGACAGGGCATTCGCCGGGGAGCTGTTTTTT. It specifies CASSLDRAFAGELFF.

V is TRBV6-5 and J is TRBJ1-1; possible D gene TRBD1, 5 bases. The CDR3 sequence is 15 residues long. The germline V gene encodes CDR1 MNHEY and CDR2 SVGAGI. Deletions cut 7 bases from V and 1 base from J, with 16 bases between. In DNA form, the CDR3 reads TGTGCCAGCAACAAAAAAAGGGGTCAGAACACTGAAGCTTTCTTT. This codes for CASNKKRGQNTEAFF.

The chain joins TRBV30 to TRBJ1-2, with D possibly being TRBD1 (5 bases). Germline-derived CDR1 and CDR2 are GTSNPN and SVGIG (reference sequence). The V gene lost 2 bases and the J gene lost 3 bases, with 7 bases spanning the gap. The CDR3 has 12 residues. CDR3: CAWSRGDYGYTF. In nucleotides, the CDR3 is TGTGCCTGGAGTCGAGGGGACTATGGCTACACCTTC.

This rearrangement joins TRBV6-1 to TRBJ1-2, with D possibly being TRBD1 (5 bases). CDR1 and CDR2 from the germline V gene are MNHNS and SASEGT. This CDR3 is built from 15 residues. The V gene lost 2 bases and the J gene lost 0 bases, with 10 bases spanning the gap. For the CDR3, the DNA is TGTGCCAGCAGTGAATCCGGGACGACTAACTATGGCTACACCTTC. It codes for CASSESGTTNYGYTF.

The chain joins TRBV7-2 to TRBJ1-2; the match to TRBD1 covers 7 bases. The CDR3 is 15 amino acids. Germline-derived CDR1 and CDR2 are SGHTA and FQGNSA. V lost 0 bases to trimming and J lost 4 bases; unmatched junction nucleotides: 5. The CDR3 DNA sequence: TGTGCCAGCAGCTTAGCTGGACAGGCCCGCTATGGCTACACCTTC. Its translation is CASSLAGQARYGYTF.